This T cell receptor (beta chain) is drawn from a study of PD-L1 blockade in urothelial cancer. Across the study: Chemotherapy regimens numbering 0 to 3 had been given to patients. Peripheral blood specimens exhibited a median yield of around 130,000 T cells. Blood was evaluated 3 weeks (second dose) and 6 weeks after therapy began.

Clones were read by immunoSEQ multiplex PCR, and TCRdb kept only the in-frame ones, dropping some. The sample yields 14,000 to 15,000 clones, roughly 90% seen once. The ends were cut back, 5 bases at V and 5 bases at J, with 16 bases in the middle. Germline CDR1 is SGHNT and CDR2 is YYREEE (reference sequence). This CDR3 contains 14 residues. Each patient gave between 1 and 8 samples, pretreatment and on-treatment. This TCR derives from a man between 65 and 85 years old with urothelial cancer. This chain links TRBV5-4 with TRBJ1-1, with D possibly matching TRBD1 (6 bases). Source: PBMCs, taken around atezolizumab (anti-PD-L1) treatment. CDR3 amino acids: CASSSQGLGTEAFF. The CDR3 bases are TGTGCCAGCAGTTCGCAGGGGCTCGGGACTGAAGCTTTCTTT. Full variable domain (missing parts from reference TRBV5-4 and TRBJ1-1): ETGVTQSPTHLIKTRGQQVTLRCSSQSGHNTVSWYQQALGQGPQFIFQYYREEENGRGNFPPRFSGLQFPNYSSELNVNALELDDSALYLCASSSQGLGTEAFFGQGTRLTVV.